Each of the 16 T cell receptor beta chains below was sequenced from the same sample in a study of T cell repertoires in cytomegalovirus infection (dated by TCRdb to about 2019). Sequenced on an Illumina HiSeq 1500. TCRdb passed the public sequencing reads through fastp at Q25 and MiXCR, retaining productive beta sequences. Merged by CDR3 protein, the rows form single entries marked with the most common genes and DNA. The sample data list some 700,000 distinct CDR3 sequences, and 35% to 40% of these were observed just once. The top ten clones comprise 2.8% of the sample. Sequences were obtained from PBMCs. These receptors were collected from a human donor in good health (CMV status not recorded). Some clones in this sample may be carry-over from other donors' samples.

The V call is TRBV7-2, the J call TRBJ2-7, with 11 bases lining up with TRBD1. This CDR3 contains 17 residues. The germline gives CDR1 SGHTA, CDR2 FQGNSA. V lost 4 bases to trimming and J lost 2 bases; unmatched junction nucleotides: 10. Written as DNA, the CDR3 is TGTGCCAGCAGCTCCACCGGGACAGGGGGATTTACCTACGAGCAGTACTTC. Encoded protein: CASSSTGTGGFTYEQYF.

In this sample, this clonotype turned up a few times. The chain is built from TRBV6-2 or TRBV6-3 and TRBJ1-5, with unresolved D. This CDR3 is built from 15 residues. Germline CDR1 is MNHEY and CDR2 is SVGEGT. V lost 2 bases to trimming and J lost 0 bases, with 8 bases between them. The CDR3 DNA is TGTGCCAGCAGTTACCTCGGCCGTAGCAATCAGCCCCAGCATTTT. Translated: CASSYLGRSNQPQHF.

The rearrangement joins TRBV19 to TRBJ1-2; 9 bases agree with TRBD1. Germline V gene data show CDR1 as LNHDA and CDR2 as SQIVND (reference sequence). With V trimmed by 9 bases and J by 5 bases, 10 bases remained unmatched. The CDR3 extends over 14 amino acids. The CDR3 spells CASSRPDRGYGYTF. The DNA for the CDR3 is TGTGCCAGCTCCCGACCGGACAGGGGATATGGCTACACCTTC.

A remark on this clonotype: This sequence may be a read error, since a much larger clone differs from it by one base. The V gene is TRBV12-3 or TRBV12-4, the J gene TRBJ1-1, with unresolved D. The CDR3 sequence is 14 residues long. This chain's CDR3 is CSSSLLGRNTEAFF. In DNA, the CDR3 is TGTTCCAGCAGTTTATTAGGGAGGAACACTGAAGCTTTCTTT.

V and J are TRBV28 and TRBJ1-1; D gene uncertain. The germline CDR1 and CDR2 sequences are MDHEN and SYDVKM. Trimming removed 4 bases from V and 6 bases from J, with 18 bases in between. The CDR3 covers 15 residues. The chain's CDR3 is CASSYQPAFTAEAFF. The DNA of the CDR3 is TGTGCCAGCAGTTATCAACCGGCCTTCACGGCTGAAGCTTTCTTT.

The rearrangement uses TRBV5-6 and TRBJ2-7; D is unresolved. The germline V and J ends were trimmed by 1 base and 3 bases, with 8 bases remaining between them. The CDR3 length is 13 residues. The germline gives CDR1 SGHDT, CDR2 YYEEEE. The CDR3 DNA reads as TGTGCCAGCAGCTTGCTTTACGTCTACGAGCAGTACTTC. Encoded protein: CASSLLYVYEQYF.

This clonotype was detected many times. V is TRBV7-8 and J is TRBJ1-5; 12 bases agree with TRBD1. The germline V gene has CDR1 SGHVS and CDR2 FQNEAQ. The trim removed 2 bases at V and 6 bases at J, leaving 5 bases unmatched. The CDR3 sequence is 16 residues long. The CDR3 DNA sequence: TGTGCCAGCAGCTTATTTGGGACAGGGGGCAGTCAGCCCCAGCATTTT. It encodes CASSLFGTGGSQPQHF.

This sequence joins TRBV28 and TRBJ2-1; D remains unclear. Trimming stripped 3 bases from V and 0 bases from J, with 9 bases between. Germline assignment: CDR1 MDHEN and CDR2 SYDVKM. There are 15 residues in the CDR3. The CDR3 region is CASSFLGSSYNEQFF. The CDR3 nucleotides are TGTGCCAGCAGTTTTTTGGGTAGCTCCTACAATGAGCAGTTCTTC. The whole variable domain, remainder taken from reference TRBV28 and TRBJ2-1, is DVKVTQSSRYLVKRTGEKVFLECVQDMDHENMFWYRQDPGLGLRLIYFSYDVKMKEKGDIPEGYSVSREKKERFSLILESASTNQTSMYLCASSFLGSSYNEQFFGPGTRLTVL.

In its sample, this clonotype was seen many times. The chain employs TRBV7-2 and TRBJ2-7; unclear D gene. The CDR3 is 11 residues long. Germline V gives CDR1 SGHTA, CDR2 FQGNSA. Trimming shortened V by 3 bases and J by 6 bases, and 6 bases separated the two germline ends. The CDR3 here is CASSLYREQYF. In DNA, the CDR3 is TGTGCCAGCAGCTTGTATCGCGAGCAGTACTTC.

This rearrangement joins TRBV28 to TRBJ2-7; unclear D gene. This CDR3 spans 15 amino acids. Germline V gene lookup returns CDR1 MDHEN and CDR2 SYDVKM. V gave up 5 bases and J gave up 2 bases, with 16 bases separating them. The CDR3 DNA reads TGTGCCAGCAGTCCCAGTTTCCTAGGGACCTACGAGCAGTACTTC. Residues: CASSPSFLGTYEQYF.

V gene TRBV6-6 combines with J gene TRBJ2-3, with 9 bases identical to TRBD2. CDR3 length equals 14 residues. Germline V lookup: CDR1 MNHNY, CDR2 SVGAGI (reference sequence). Unmatched junction bases numbered 8, after V lost 11 bases and J lost 2 bases. The CDR3 protein is CAVAGDLLTDTQYF. CDR3 nucleotide sequence: TGTGCCGTAGCGGGGGACCTACTCACAGATACGCAGTATTTT.

This clonotype came up a few times. This rearrangement joins TRBV12-3 or TRBV12-4 to TRBJ2-1, with 8 bases aligning to TRBD2. V lost 6 bases, J lost 7 bases, and 11 bases stayed unmatched. This CDR3 is 15 amino acids long. In DNA, the CDR3 is TGTGCCAGCAGCCGCGATGGGACTAGTATAAATGAGCAGTTCTTC. Translated: CASSRDGTSINEQFF.

This clonotype was seen only a few times. This sequence joins TRBV4-1 and TRBJ1-1; 9 bases are shared with TRBD1. The ends lost 4 bases at V and 6 bases at J; junction bases unmatched: 12. CDR3 size: 16 residues. CDR1 and CDR2 from the germline V gene are MGHRA and YSYEKL. The DNA of the CDR3 is TGCGCCAGCAGCCCCCGGGCGGGACAGGGTATATCTGAAGCTTTCTTT. This translates into CASSPRAGQGISEAFF.

The chain has TRBV10-2 and TRBJ2-2; D may be TRBD1 (5 bases). Per the germline V gene, CDR1 is WSHSY and CDR2 is SAAADI. The V gene lost 7 bases and the J gene lost 7 bases, with 13 bases spanning the gap. CDR3 length equals 13 residues. The CDR3 region has the DNA TGCGCCAGCAAGGTGGGGCAGGTCGGGGAGCTGTTTTTT. Protein sequence: CASKVGQVGELFF.

CDR3 sequence reads: CASRRQVRAYNEQFF. The CDR3, as DNA: TGTGCCAGCAGAAGACAGGTGCGAGCCTACAATGAGCAGTTCTTC. This chain links TRBV6-5 with TRBJ2-1; weak D call: TRBD1 (6 bases). The CDR3 totals 15 residues. V was cut by 6 bases and J by 2 bases, with 14 bases left in between. Germline V gene data show CDR1 as MNHEY and CDR2 as SVGAGI.

The V call is TRBV18, the J call TRBJ1-4, with a tentative D call TRBD1 (6 bases). The CDR3 extends over 15 amino acids. Germline values: CDR1 KGHSH, CDR2 LQKENI. V was cut by 4 bases and J by 6 bases, with 15 bases left in between. The CDR3 is CASSHYREKDEKLFF. In DNA, the CDR3 is TGTGCCAGCTCACACTACAGGGAAAAGGATGAAAAACTGTTTTTT.